A selection of T cell receptor beta chains follows, all from one sample in a study of shared clonotypes between healthy human individuals. Using immunoSEQ multiplex PCR, the repertoire was profiled, and TCRdb retains in-frame clones only, with some absent. Here the sample spans hundreds of thousands of clones, less than 85% being singletons. Sequencing used memory CD4+ T cells sorted from blood. Receptors originate from a woman aged 25 to 39 in good health. CDR3s include the opening cysteine and the closing phenylalanine or tryptophan. D genes are given only for firm matches. Rows may omit the clone size; those that give it use once, few, many or a size class.

J | V | D | size | DNA | CDR3
TRBJ2-3 | TRBV15 | TRBD2 | - | TGTGCCACCAGCAGAGAACTAGCGGGACCCACAGATACGCAGTATTTT | CATSRELAGPTDTQYF
TRBJ2-1 | TRBV7-8 | - | - | TGTGCCAGCAGTCTCGGGACGGACAATGAGCAGTTCTTC | CASSLGTDNEQFF
TRBJ2-1 | TRBV2 | - | - | TGTGCCAGCAGAAAGTACAATGAGCAGTTCTTC | CASRKYNEQFF
TRBJ1-5 | TRBV5-8 | - | few | TGTGCCAGCAGCCCACACGGGACGGGTAGCAATCAGCCCCAGCATTTT | CASSPHGTGSNQPQHF
TRBJ1-4 | TRBV14 | - | - | TGTGCCAGCAGCCAAGGCCAAGGGGCCCACGAAAAACTGTTTTTT | CASSQGQGAHEKLFF
TRBJ2-7 | TRBV5-1 | - | few | TGCGCCAGCAGCTTGTTCGATGGGAACGAGCAGTACTTC | CASSLFDGNEQYF
TRBJ1-5 | TRBV28 | TRBD1 | - | TGTGCCAGCAGCAATCCGGGACAGGCGAATCAGCCCCAGCATTTT | CASSNPGQANQPQHF
TRBJ2-2 | TRBV6-6 | TRBD2 | once | TGTGCCAGCAGTAAGCTAGCGGGAGGGCTCACCGGGGAGCTGTTTTTT | CASSKLAGGLTGELFF
TRBJ2-5 | TRBV5-5 | - | - | TGTGCCAGCAGCACCCGGGACTCAAAAGAGACCCAGTACTTC | CASSTRDSKETQYF
TRBJ2-7 | TRBV30 | - | - | TGTGCCAGGGGGGGATCCTACGAGCAGTACTTC | CARGGSYEQYF
TRBJ1-2 | TRBV5-4 | - | - | TGTGCCAGCAGCGCCCCCCCGGACTATGGCTACACCTTC | CASSAPPDYGYTF
TRBJ2-5 | TRBV15 | - | - | TGTGCCACCAGCAGAGCACAAGGGACCCAGTACTTC | CATSRAQGTQYF
TRBJ2-5 | TRBV10-3 | TRBD2 | - | TGTGCCATCAGTGAGTGGGCTAGCGGGGCGGCGACCCAGTACTTC | CAISEWASGAATQYF
TRBJ2-1 | TRBV28 | TRBD1 | - | TGTGCCAGCAGAGAAACCTACAGGGGGCTCTACAATGAGCAGTTCTTC | CASRETYRGLYNEQFF
TRBJ1-1 | TRBV11-3 | - | few | TGTGCCAGCAGCTCCGGTGGATCGGTCAAGACTGAAGCTTTCTTT | CASSSGGSVKTEAFF
TRBJ2-2 | TRBV7-6 | - | once | TGTGCCAGCAGCTTAGCTCCAGGCGGGACGGCCGGGGAGCTGTTTTTT | CASSLAPGGTAGELFF
TRBJ2-3 | TRBV29-1 | - | - | TGCAGCGTTGAAGGGACTAGCACAGATACGCAGTATTTT | CSVEGTSTDTQYF
TRBJ2-5 | TRBV29-1 | - | once | TGCAGCGTTGAAGGGCGGGGAGAGACCCAGTACTTC | CSVEGRGETQYF
TRBJ2-2 | TRBV11-1 | - | - | TGTGCCAGCAGCTTAGTTTCATTAGGGACCTCGAACACCGGGGAGCTGTTTTTT | CASSLVSLGTSNTGELFF
TRBJ2-3 | TRBV5-4 | - | - | TGTGCCAGCAGCCCGGGGAGCGTCGAGACAGATACGCAGTATTTT | CASSPGSVETDTQYF
TRBJ2-5 | TRBV25-1 | - | - | TGTGCCAGCAGTGCGCAGGGGCGGGAGACCCAGTACTTC | CASSAQGRETQYF
TRBJ1-2 | TRBV5-5 | - | - | TGTGCCAGCAGCTTGGCCGACGGAGGCCTCTATGGCTACACCTTC | CASSLADGGLYGYTF
TRBJ2-1 | TRBV7-6 | - | many | TGTGCCAGCAGCCCCCTGGGGGCGGGCCCTGCCGGCGGTCGGCAGTTCTTC | CASSPLGAGPAGGRQFF
TRBJ2-2 | TRBV7-9 | TRBD1 | - | TGTGCCAGCAGCACAAGGGACAGGGGTAACACCGGGGAGCTGTTTTTT | CASSTRDRGNTGELFF
TRBJ2-2 | TRBV11-2 | - | - | TGTGCCAGCAGCCCGCCGTGGCCGGGAGACACCGGGGAGCTGTTTTTT | CASSPPWPGDTGELFF
TRBJ2-1 | TRBV5-1 | - | - | TGCGCCAGCAGCTTGACGGCATACTCCTACAATGAGCAGTTCTTC | CASSLTAYSYNEQFF
TRBJ1-1 | TRBV2 | - | - | TGTGCCAGCAGAGAAAGGGCGGGGGCTTTCTTT | CASRERAGAFF
TRBJ1-5 | TRBV7-2 | - | - | TGTGCCAGCAGCTCCCAAAATAGCAATCAGCCCCAGCATTTT | CASSSQNSNQPQHF
TRBJ2-2 | TRBV4-2 | - | - | TGTGCCAGCAGCCAAGAATCGAACACCGGGGAGCTGTTTTTT | CASSQESNTGELFF
TRBJ1-1 | TRBV30 | - | - | TGTGCCTGGAACAATCGGGCGAACACTGAAGCTTTCTTT | CAWNNRANTEAFF
TRBJ2-1 | TRBV5-3 | TRBD1 | once | TGTGCCAGAAGGGCTGACAGGGTCAACCACAATGAGCAGTTCTTC | CARRADRVNHNEQFF
TRBJ2-5 | TRBV14 | TRBD2 | - | TGTGCCAGCAGCCATAGGCGGGGACTAGCGGGAGAGACCCAGTACTTC | CASSHRRGLAGETQYF